Listed here are 27 T cell receptor beta chains from one sample, sequenced in a study of blood T cells in healthy people across ages. Together with a sample-barcoded 5' primer, a J-beta primer mix was included in a second PCR lasting roughly 7 to 11 cycles. TCRdb reprocessed the 5' RACE reads with MiXCR, giving one entry per CDR3 protein. The table has about 1,500,000 distinct CDR3 sequences, roughly 40% seen once. Sequencing was done on a sample of blood. Receptors were obtained from a young woman in good health.

The chain couples TRBV27 to TRBJ1-2, with a possible D match to TRBD1 (6 bases). Per germline, CDR1 MNHEY and CDR2 SMNVEV (reference sequence). This CDR3 is built from 13 residues. V lost 6 bases, J lost 6 bases, and 14 bases lay in between. CDR3 in amino acids: CASRQTGMNGYTF. CDR3 sequence (DNA): TGTGCCAGCAGACAAACAGGGATGAATGGCTACACCTTC.

A word on this clonotype: At one end the junction does not follow the germline gene, possibly because of a read error. The J gene is TRBJ2-3, the V gene TRBV2; possibly TRBD2 for D (5 bases). CDR1 SNHLY and CDR2 FYNNEI come from the germline V gene. The CDR3 length is 15 residues. This CDR3 reads CASRLLVSGTDMQYF. In DNA, the CDR3 is TGTGCCAGCAGACTTCTGGTGTCGGGAACAGATATGCAGTATTTT.

The chain links TRBV18 to TRBJ1-4, with D unclear. The germline V and J ends were trimmed by 5 bases and 0 bases, with 13 bases remaining between them. CDR1 KGHSH and CDR2 LQKENI come from the germline V gene. The CDR3 totals 16 residues. The CDR3 DNA is TGTGCCAGCTCATCCAGAGGACCCGCAACTAATGAAAAACTGTTTTTT. Encoded protein: CASSSRGPATNEKLFF.

This clonotype was seen a few times. The J gene is TRBJ2-4, the V gene TRBV9; D unresolved. The end of the DNA is better explained by TRBJ2-7, so the J call may be wrong. Per the germline V gene, CDR1 is SGDLS and CDR2 is YYNGEE. The CDR3 consists of 12 residues. Written as DNA, the CDR3 is TGTGCCAGCAGCAGCGATCGGGCCGAGCAGTACTTC. Its translation: CASSSDRAEQYF.

The gene calls are TRBV19 and TRBJ1-5; D ambiguous. CDR3 size: 16 residues. CDR1 and CDR2 (germline): LNHDA, SQIVND (reference sequence). V lost 1 base, J lost 2 bases, and 12 bases lay in between. CDR3 nucleotide sequence: TGTGCCAGTAGTATAGGCCCCAGGACGGGCAATCAGCCCCAGCATTTT. It specifies CASSIGPRTGNQPQHF.

This rearrangement joins TRBV14 to TRBJ2-3; no definite D call. The CDR3 sequence is 12 residues long. The V gene's germline CDR1 is SGHDN and CDR2 FVKESK. Trimming shortened V by 2 bases and J by 5 bases, and 5 bases separated the two germline ends. The CDR3 sequence is CASSQLLDTQYF. DNA for the CDR3: TGTGCCAGCAGCCAATTGTTAGATACGCAGTATTTT. Combining the CDR3 with reference TRBV14 and TRBJ2-3 gives the whole variable domain EAGVTQFPSHSVIEKGQTVTLRCDPISGHDNLYWYRRVMGKEIKFLLHFVKESKQDESGMPNNRFLAERTGGTYSTLKVQPAELEDSGVYFCASSQLLDTQYFGPGTRLTVL.

This chain connects TRBV7-9 to TRBJ1-2; 7 nucleotides line up with TRBD1. J lost 6 bases, V lost 1 base, and 8 bases had no gene match. Germline CDR1 reads SEHNR; CDR2 reads FQNEAQ (reference sequence). The CDR3 totals 15 residues. The CDR3 protein is CASSLGQGQGDGYTF. CDR3 nucleotide sequence: TGTGCCAGCAGCTTAGGACAGGGACAAGGGGATGGCTACACCTTC.

The chain couples TRBV11-1 to TRBJ2-5; TRBD2 might be the D (6 bases). Looked up from germline, CDR1 is SGHAT and CDR2 is FQDESV (reference sequence). Deletions cut 1 base from V and 0 bases from J, with 9 bases between. The CDR3 totals 15 residues. CDR3 sequence reads: CASSLVAVDQETQYF. The DNA for the CDR3 is TGTGCCAGCAGCTTAGTAGCGGTGGACCAAGAGACCCAGTACTTC.

The chain has TRBV7-2 and TRBJ2-7; TRBD2 agrees at 16 bases. This CDR3 has 16 amino acids. The trim removed 3 bases at V and 3 bases at J, leaving 2 bases unmatched. Germline CDR1 is SGHTA and CDR2 is FQGNSA. The CDR3 here is CASSLGLAGGDYEQYF. The CDR3 DNA reads as TGTGCCAGCAGCTTGGGACTAGCGGGAGGGGACTACGAGCAGTACTTC.

A few counts support this clonotype. CDR3 coding DNA: TGTGCCAGCAGTTCGGGGGTGGCGGGACCGAACTATGGCTACACCTTC. Its translation: CASSSGVAGPNYGYTF. V is TRBV6-5 and J is TRBJ1-2; a possible D gene is TRBD1 (5 bases). The CDR3 spans 16 residues. Trimming took 4 bases from V and 2 from J, leaving 17 bases between them. The germline gives CDR1 MNHEY, CDR2 SVGAGI.

This chain connects TRBV6-1 to TRBJ2-7; D may be TRBD1 (7 bases). Germline lookup yields CDR1 MNHNS and CDR2 SASEGT. The length of the CDR3 is 14 residues. The V end lost 7 bases, the J end lost 2 bases, and 15 bases lay between the germline ends. CDR3 protein: CASNPRDRTYEQYF. CDR3 bases: TGTGCCAGCAATCCGCGGGACAGAACCTACGAGCAGTACTTC.

This clonotype was seen more than once but under ten times. V usage is TRBV29-1 and J usage is TRBJ2-4; TRBD2 agrees at 10 bases. The ends lost 5 bases at V and 7 bases at J; junction bases unmatched: 8. Looked up from germline, CDR1 is SQVTM and CDR2 is ANQGSEA. This CDR3 has 14 residues. The chain's CDR3 is CSVFPSGSGNIQYF. CDR3 nucleotide sequence: TGCAGCGTTTTTCCTAGCGGGAGCGGGAACATTCAGTACTTC.

J is TRBJ2-5 and V is TRBV5-1, with a weak D call TRBD1 (7 bases). This CDR3 has 15 residues. The V end lost 3 bases, the J end lost 0 bases, and 12 bases lay between the germline ends. The germline V gene has CDR1 SGHRS and CDR2 YFSETQ. Here the CDR3 DNA reads TGCGCCAGCAGCTCAGGGGGGTCGTACCAAGAGACCCAGTACTTC. Translated: CASSSGGSYQETQYF.

V is TRBV4-1 and J is TRBJ1-1; D is possibly TRBD1 (6 bases). The CDR3 consists of 15 residues. V lost 0 bases, J lost 4 bases, and 12 bases lay in between. The germline gives CDR1 MGHRA, CDR2 YSYEKL. The DNA of the CDR3 is TGCGCCAGCAGCCAAGATACGGGGGGCCGCACTGAAGCTTTCTTT. Translated, it gives CASSQDTGGRTEAFF.

The chain uses TRBV29-1 and TRBJ2-1, with unresolved D. V was trimmed by 2 bases and J by 8 bases, leaving 10 bases between them. Germline V gives CDR1 SQVTM, CDR2 ANQGSEA. The CDR3 has 12 amino acids. The CDR3 region is CSVEPYVDEQFF. DNA of the CDR3: TGCAGCGTTGAACCTTACGTCGATGAGCAGTTCTTC.

The DNA for the CDR3 is TGTGCCAGCAGCCCTTCAGGGAACGAGGGTCCCTACCGCACAGATACGCAGTATTTT. It translates to CASSPSGNEGPYRTDTQYF. The J gene is TRBJ2-3, the V gene TRBV14, with D possibly being TRBD1 or TRBD2 (5 bases each). This CDR3 is 19 amino acids long. CDR1 and CDR2 (germline): SGHDN, FVKESK. V lost 4 bases and J 1 base, leaving 24 bases between the germline ends. Based on the CDR3 plus reference TRBV14 and TRBJ2-3, the full variable domain is EAGVTQFPSHSVIEKGQTVTLRCDPISGHDNLYWYRRVMGKEIKFLLHFVKESKQDESGMPNNRFLAERTGGTYSTLKVQPAELEDSGVYFCASSPSGNEGPYRTDTQYFGPGTRLTVL.

This clonotype turned up a few times. The V call is TRBV24-1, the J call TRBJ1-5, with D maybe TRBD1 (5 bases). Trimming shortened V by 5 bases and J by 0 bases, and 7 bases separated the two germline ends. This CDR3 is built from 14 residues. Germline lookup yields CDR1 KGHDR and CDR2 SFDVKD. Here the CDR3 reads CATSGDVSNQPQHF. CDR3 nucleotide sequence: TGTGCCACCAGTGGGGACGTTAGCAATCAGCCCCAGCATTTT.

This sequence joins TRBV6-1 and TRBJ2-3; a possible D gene is TRBD2 (6 bases). V was cut by 6 bases and J by 11 bases, with 30 bases left in between. The CDR3 extends over 17 amino acids. Germline values: CDR1 MNHNS, CDR2 SASEGT. The CDR3 reads CASSLATTPGGSNEQYF. As DNA, the CDR3 is TGTGCCAGCAGCCTAGCGACTACACCCGGGGGATCCAATGAGCAGTATTTT.

The J gene is TRBJ2-5, the V gene TRBV7-2, with TRBD2 identical over 14 bases. The junction had 6 bases not matched to a gene; V was cut back by 1 base and J by 5 bases. CDR1 and CDR2 from the germline V gene are SGHTA and FQGNSA. The CDR3 loop spans 17 amino acids. CDR3 nucleotides: TGTGCCAGCAGCTTAGGACTAGCGGGAGGGCCTCGGGAGACCCAGTACTTC. This codes for CASSLGLAGGPRETQYF.

The chain links TRBV20-1 to TRBJ2-2, with unresolved D. The CDR3 contains 14 residues. Deletions cut 0 bases from V and 0 bases from J, with 5 bases between. CDR1 and CDR2 from the germline V gene are DFQATT and SNEGSKA (reference sequence). CDR3 protein: CSARELPNTGELFF. Written as DNA, the CDR3 is TGCAGTGCTAGAGAACTCCCGAACACCGGGGAGCTGTTTTTT.

The gene calls are TRBV5-1 and TRBJ2-1, with 7 bases fitting TRBD1. Trimming cost V 4 bases and J 6 bases; bases outside gene matches: 4. CDR3 length equals 13 residues. The germline V gene has CDR1 SGHRS and CDR2 YFSETQ. The CDR3 DNA sequence: TGCGCCAGCAGCGTACAGGGGAGCAATGAGCAGTTCTTC. It encodes CASSVQGSNEQFF.

The genes are TRBV7-9 and TRBJ2-7; D is unclear. Trimming took off 4 bases at V and 2 bases at J, with 15 bases between the two ends. Per germline, CDR1 SEHNR and CDR2 FQNEAQ (reference sequence). The CDR3 totals 15 residues. CDR3 in amino acids: CASSWWEDKAYEQYF. DNA for the CDR3: TGTGCCAGCAGCTGGTGGGAAGACAAGGCCTACGAGCAGTACTTC.

This rearrangement joins TRBV12-3 or TRBV12-4 to TRBJ2-3; D perhaps matches TRBD2 (6 bases). CDR3 size: 17 residues. Trimming left V 3 bases short and J 0 bases short, with 16 bases between. The CDR3 nucleotides are TGTGCCAGCAGTTTTCAGGGCGGAGGGGCTAGCACAGATACGCAGTATTTT. Its translation: CASSFQGGGASTDTQYF.

In its sample, this clonotype was seen once. The rearrangement uses TRBV7-9 and TRBJ1-1; a weak D match, TRBD1 (5 bases). CDR1 SEHNR and CDR2 FQNEAQ come from the germline V gene (reference sequence). V was clipped by 3 bases and J by 7 bases, with 9 bases between them. The CDR3 totals 12 residues. In nucleotides, the CDR3 is TGTGCCAGCAGCTTGAGGGACGGTGAAGCTTTCTTT. Translation: CASSLRDGEAFF.

The V and J genes are TRBV25-1 and TRBJ2-3; no clear D. Germline values: CDR1 MGHDK, CDR2 SYGVNS. Trimming left V 2 bases short and J 2 bases short, with 14 bases between. The CDR3 is made up of 16 amino acids. The CDR3 DNA sequence: TGTGCCAGCAGTGAAGGGTGGAAGACGGTCACAGATACGCAGTATTTT. It encodes CASSEGWKTVTDTQYF.

This chain connects TRBV7-9 to TRBJ2-7; weak D call: TRBD2 (6 bases). The J call is uncertain, as TRBJ2-5 better fits the DNA end. Germline V gene lookup returns CDR1 SEHNR and CDR2 FQNEAQ (reference sequence). This CDR3 has 14 residues. CDR3 nucleotides: TGTGCCAGCAGCTCCTTAGCGGAAATGGTGACCCAGTACTTC. This codes for CASSSLAEMVTQYF.

This clonotype came up many times. The chain uses TRBV6-5 and TRBJ2-3; 9 bases agree with TRBD2. Germline values: CDR1 MNHEY, CDR2 SVGAGI. Trimming cost V 4 bases and J 2 bases; bases outside gene matches: 13. The CDR3 runs to 18 residues. CDR3 loop: CASSSTPPGLAPTDTQYF. Here the CDR3 DNA reads TGTGCCAGCAGTTCCACCCCTCCGGGACTAGCCCCCACAGATACGCAGTATTTT.